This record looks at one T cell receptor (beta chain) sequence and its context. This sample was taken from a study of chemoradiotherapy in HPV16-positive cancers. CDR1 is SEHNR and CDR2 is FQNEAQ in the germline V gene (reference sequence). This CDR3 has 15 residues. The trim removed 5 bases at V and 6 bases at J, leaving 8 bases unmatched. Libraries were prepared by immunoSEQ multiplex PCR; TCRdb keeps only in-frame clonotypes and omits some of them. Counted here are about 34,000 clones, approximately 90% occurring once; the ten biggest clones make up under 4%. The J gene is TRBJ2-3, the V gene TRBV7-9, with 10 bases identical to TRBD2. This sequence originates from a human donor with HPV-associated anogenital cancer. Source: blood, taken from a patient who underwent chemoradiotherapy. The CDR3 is CASSPTSGGADTQYF. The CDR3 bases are TGTGCCAGCAGCCCCACGAGCGGGGGGGCCGATACGCAGTATTTT. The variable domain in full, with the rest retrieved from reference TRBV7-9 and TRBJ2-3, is DTGVSQNPRHKITKRGQNVTFRCDPISEHNRLYWYRQTLGQGPEFLTYFQNEAQLEKSRLLSDRFSAERPKGSFSTLEIQRTEQGDSAMYLCASSPTSGGADTQYFGPGTRLTVL.